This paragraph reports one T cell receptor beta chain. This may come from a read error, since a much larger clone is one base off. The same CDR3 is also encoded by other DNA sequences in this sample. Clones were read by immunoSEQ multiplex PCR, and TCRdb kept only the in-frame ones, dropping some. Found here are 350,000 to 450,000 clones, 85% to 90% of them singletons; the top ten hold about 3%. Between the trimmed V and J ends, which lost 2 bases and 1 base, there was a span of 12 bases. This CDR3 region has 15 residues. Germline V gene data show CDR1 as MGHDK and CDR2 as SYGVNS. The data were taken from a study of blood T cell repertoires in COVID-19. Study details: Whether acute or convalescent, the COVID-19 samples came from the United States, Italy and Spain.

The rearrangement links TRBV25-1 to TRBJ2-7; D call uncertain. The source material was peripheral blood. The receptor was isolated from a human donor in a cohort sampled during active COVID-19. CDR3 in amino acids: CASSEKAAPSYEQYF. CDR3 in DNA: TGTGCCAGCAGTGAAAAAGCAGCGCCTTCCTACGAGCAGTACTTC.